One sample yielded the 31 T cell receptor beta chains listed below, sequenced in a study of shared clonotypes between healthy human individuals. Some clones are missing from TCRdb's copy, which holds only in-frame ones; the method was immunoSEQ multiplex PCR. The sample has about 1.1 million clones, approximately 78% seen once. The sample consisted of memory CD4+ T cells from PBMCs. The subset denotes: CD45RA-negative fraction. The receptors were gathered from a man aged 18 to 30 in good health. Some clones in this sample may be carry-over from other donors' samples.

This clone came up a few times. The J gene is TRBJ1-1, the V gene TRBV9; D perhaps matches TRBD1 (6 bases). CDR3 size: 13 residues. Per the germline V gene, CDR1 is SGDLS and CDR2 is YYNGEE. V lost 3 bases and J lost 4, with 10 bases in between. The CDR3 protein is CASSENRATEAFF. The DNA for the CDR3 is TGTGCCAGCAGCGAGAACAGGGCCACTGAAGCTTTCTTT.

This clone has a handful of counts. The rearrangement links TRBV7-2 to TRBJ2-1; D is possibly TRBD1 or TRBD2 (5 bases each). Germline CDR1 SGHTA, CDR2 FQGNSA. This CDR3 region has 13 residues. Trimming took 0 bases from V and 9 from J, leaving 9 bases between them. CDR3 loop: CASSLASGTEQFF. CDR3 coding DNA: TGTGCCAGCAGCTTAGCGTCGGGGACTGAGCAGTTCTTC.

The chain is built from TRBV2 and TRBJ2-5; TRBD1 matches 8 bases. Germline CDR1 is SNHLY and CDR2 is FYNNEI. The CDR3 loop spans 13 amino acids. The V segment lost 7 bases and the J segment 4 bases; nucleotides outside the gene matches: 5. CDR3 sequence (DNA): TGTGCCAGCACCGCCGACAGGGGAGAGACCCAGTACTTC. This codes for CASTADRGETQYF.

CDR3 DNA: TGTGCCAGCAGCTTAGTTTTGGGGGCCACTTCGGCTGAGCAGTTCTTC. This translates into CASSLVLGATSAEQFF. The chain couples TRBV11-2 to TRBJ2-1, with a weak D call TRBD1 (6 bases). The CDR3 runs to 16 residues. V lost 1 base and J 9 bases, leaving 19 bases between the germline ends. Germline-derived CDR1 and CDR2 are SGHAT and FQNNGV. The complete variable domain, with remaining parts taken from reference TRBV11-2 and TRBJ2-1, reads EAGVAQSPRYKIIEKRQSVAFWCNPISGHATLYWYQQILGQGPKLLIQFQNNGVVDDSQLPKDRFSAERLKGVDSTLKIQPAKLEDSAVYLCASSLVLGATSAEQFFGPGTRLTVL.

The V gene is TRBV7-3, the J gene TRBJ2-1; D ambiguous. The V end was cut by 4 bases, the J end by 4 bases, with 8 bases between. Per germline, CDR1 SGHTA and CDR2 FQGTGA. This CDR3 region has 13 residues. CDR3 coding DNA: TGTGCCAGCAGCTCGAGCGTATACAATGAGCAGTTCTTC. Protein product: CASSSSVYNEQFF.

The rearrangement links TRBV30 to TRBJ2-3; no clear D gene. Germline V CDR1 and CDR2: GTSNPN, SVGIG (reference sequence). The CDR3 contains 12 residues. With 3 bases removed from V and 0 bases from J, the gap between germline ends came to 4 bases. The CDR3 DNA follows: TGTGCCTGGAGGGTGAGCACAGATACGCAGTATTTT. This translates into CAWRVSTDTQYF.

About this clone: The junction differs from germline at one of its ends, possibly a read error. The V and J genes are TRBV7-9 and TRBJ1-2, with D uncertain. The CDR3 runs to 14 residues. Germline V lookup: CDR1 SEHNR, CDR2 FQNEAQ (reference sequence). The CDR3 loop reads CANSLKVAAYGYTF. The DNA of the CDR3 is TGTGCCAACAGCTTAAAAGTAGCAGCCTATGGCTACACCTTC.

The chain combines TRBV6-1 with TRBJ2-7; D tentatively fits TRBD1 or TRBD2 (5 bases each). CDR1 and CDR2 (germline): MNHNS, SASEGT. CDR3 size: 15 residues. Trimming left V 1 base short and J 1 base short, with 11 bases between. CDR3 DNA sequence: TGTGCCAGCAGTGAAGGGGGGACGGTATCCTACGAGCAGTACTTC. The encoded protein is CASSEGGTVSYEQYF.

As regards this clone: The junction does not match germline at one end; this may be a read error. Other DNA sequences in the same sample also yield this CDR3. The chain combines TRBV11-3 with TRBJ2-3; no reliable D call. The length of the CDR3 is 15 residues. Germline values: CDR1 SGHNT, CDR2 YENEEA. The CDR3 nucleotides are TGTGCTAGCAGCTTAGGAAACTTTTACACAGATACGCAGTATTTT. This codes for CASSLGNFYTDTQYF.

V is TRBV28 and J is TRBJ2-7; D not certain. With 7 bases removed from V and 4 bases from J, the gap between germline ends came to 11 bases. The germline V gene has CDR1 MDHEN and CDR2 SYDVKM. CDR3 length: 12 amino acids. CDR3 coding DNA: TGTGCCAGCAAGTCTAGAGCTTACGAGCAGTACTTC. It is translated as CASKSRAYEQYF.

The table lists this clone with many counts. Other DNA sequences in this sample translate to the same CDR3. The chain links TRBV28 to TRBJ2-3; D is uncertain. This CDR3 region has 12 residues. V was cut by 4 bases and J by 1 base, with 3 bases left in between. Germline-derived CDR1 and CDR2 are MDHEN and SYDVKM. DNA for the CDR3: TGTGCCAGCAGTTCCGGCACAGATACGCAGTATTTT. Amino acid sequence: CASSSGTDTQYF.

This sequence joins TRBV18 and TRBJ2-3; a possible D gene is TRBD2 (5 bases). CDR1 KGHSH and CDR2 LQKENI come from the germline V gene. The CDR3 spans 14 residues. Trimming took off 6 bases at V and 4 bases at J, with 14 bases between the two ends. The CDR3: CASSPNLRADTQYF. DNA of the CDR3: TGTGCCAGCTCGCCCAACTTGAGGGCAGATACGCAGTATTTT. Supplemented by reference TRBV18 and TRBJ2-3, the full variable domain reads NAGVMQNPRHLVRRRGQEARLRCSPMKGHSHVYWYRQLPEEGLKFMVYLQKENIIDESGMPKERFSAEFPKEGPSILRIQQVVRGDSAAYFCASSPNLRADTQYFGPGTRLTVL.

A word on this clone: A read error is the likely source, as a far larger clone sits one nucleotide away. V usage is TRBV11-2 and J usage is TRBJ2-5, with D maybe TRBD2 (6 bases). In germline, CDR1 is SGHAT, CDR2 FQNNGV. The V end was cut by 3 bases, the J end by 4 bases, with 21 bases between. The CDR3 is made up of 17 amino acids. CDR3 in amino acids: CASSFTRYPFGRETQYF. The CDR3 nucleotides are TGTGCCAGCAGCTTTACCCGTTATCCCTTCGGGAGAGAGACCCAGTACTTC.

This chain uses TRBV28 with TRBJ1-2; possible D gene TRBD1, 5 bases. CDR1 and CDR2 (germline): MDHEN, SYDVKM. CDR3 length equals 13 residues. V dropped 3 bases and J dropped 6 bases, with 11 bases sitting between them. The CDR3 region has the DNA TGTGCCAGCAGTTTCGCCAGGGAGAATGGCTACACCTTC. This translates into CASSFARENGYTF.

The chain carries TRBV27 and TRBJ2-7, with D hard to call. With 3 bases removed from V and 5 bases from J, the gap between germline ends came to 2 bases. Looked up from germline, CDR1 is MNHEY and CDR2 is SMNVEV (reference sequence). This CDR3 is built from 10 residues. The CDR3 sequence: CASSFDEQYF. The CDR3 coding sequence is TGTGCCAGCAGTTTTGACGAGCAGTACTTC.

This clone was counted a single time. This chain joins TRBV25-1 and TRBJ1-4; maybe TRBD1 (6 bases). The length of the CDR3 is 15 residues. The germline gives CDR1 MGHDK, CDR2 SYGVNS. Trimming shortened V by 5 bases and J by 8 bases, and 18 bases separated the two germline ends. CDR3 protein: CASSSSSQGWEKLFF. The CDR3 region has the DNA TGTGCCAGCAGTTCCAGTTCACAGGGTTGGGAAAAACTGTTTTTT.

This chain links TRBV2 with TRBJ2-7; no clear D. Trimming removed 3 bases from V and 0 bases from J, with 6 bases in between. The CDR3 runs to 13 residues. CDR1 is SNHLY, CDR2 FYNNEI, per germline. The CDR3 loop reads CASSDFPSYEQYF. CDR3 coding DNA: TGTGCCAGCAGTGATTTTCCCTCCTACGAGCAGTACTTC.

The genes are TRBV11-3 and TRBJ2-3; D is perhaps TRBD2 (5 bases). CDR1 is SGHNT and CDR2 is YENEEA in the germline V gene. CDR3 length: 16 residues. V was cut by 1 base and J by 4 bases, with 15 bases left in between. The CDR3 spells CASSLGTSSVADTQYF. Here the CDR3 DNA reads TGTGCCAGCAGCTTAGGAACTAGTTCTGTGGCAGATACGCAGTATTTT.

This sequence joins TRBV7-9 and TRBJ1-2; D gene uncertain. Germline lookup yields CDR1 SEHNR and CDR2 FQNEAQ (reference sequence). The CDR3 spans 15 residues. V was trimmed by 5 bases and J by 0 bases, leaving 13 bases between them. CDR3 loop: CASSRNSEANYGYTF. In nucleotides, the CDR3 is TGTGCCAGCAGCCGTAATTCCGAGGCTAACTATGGCTACACCTTC.

V gene TRBV5-1 combines with J gene TRBJ2-5; 11 bases agree with TRBD2. CDR3 length equals 16 residues. CDR1 and CDR2 (germline): SGHRS, YFSETQ. Trimming removed 7 bases from V and 5 bases from J; junction bases left unmatched: 13. The CDR3 region is CASSLDGLAGWETQYF. The CDR3 nucleotides read TGCGCCAGCTCCCTGGATGGACTAGCGGGTTGGGAGACCCAGTACTTC.

This clone showed up just a few times. V usage is TRBV27 and J usage is TRBJ2-2, with 7 bases lining up with TRBD2. This CDR3 has 15 residues. Germline trimming cut 4 bases from V and 4 bases from J; bases unmatched to any gene: 6. Germline assignment: CDR1 MNHEY and CDR2 SMNVEV (reference sequence). CDR3 sequence: CASSSRLAVTGELFF. CDR3 coding DNA: TGTGCCAGCAGTTCCCGACTAGCAGTCACCGGGGAGCTGTTTTTT.

This clone was recorded once. This rearrangement joins TRBV27 to TRBJ2-1; 7 positions match TRBD2. Germline assignment: CDR1 MNHEY and CDR2 SMNVEV (reference sequence). J was trimmed by 0 bases and V by 3 bases; bases with no gene match: 8. The CDR3 runs 17 residues. In DNA, the CDR3 is TGTGCCAGCAGTTTCGGGGGGAGCCCTTCCTCCTACAATGAGCAGTTCTTC. The encoded protein is CASSFGGSPSSYNEQFF.

Details on this clone: Other DNA sequences from this sample encode an identical CDR3 as well. The chain couples TRBV5-1 to TRBJ2-2, with D possibly being TRBD1 (5 bases). The CDR3 runs to 15 residues. CDR1 is SGHRS and CDR2 is YFSETQ in the germline V gene. Trimming took 0 bases from V and 4 from J, leaving 10 bases between them. The CDR3 DNA reads as TGCGCCAGCAGCTTGGGCAGGGCCGGCACCGGGGAGCTGTTTTTT. Its translation: CASSLGRAGTGELFF.

The rearrangement uses TRBV28 and TRBJ2-1; the D call may be TRBD1 or TRBD2 (5 bases each). Germline CDR1 MDHEN, CDR2 SYDVKM. Trimming took off 5 bases at V and 5 bases at J, with 13 bases between the two ends. The CDR3 length is 14 residues. For the CDR3, the DNA is TGTGCCAGCAGTCTCTGGGGACCCAACAATGAGCAGTTCTTC. This encodes CASSLWGPNNEQFF.

The V gene is TRBV4-1, the J gene TRBJ1-2; tentative D call: TRBD1 (5 bases). The V and J ends lost 0 bases and 5 bases respectively, with 13 bases between them. Germline CDR1 is MGHRA and CDR2 is YSYEKL. The CDR3 runs to 15 residues. In DNA form, the CDR3 reads TGCGCCAGCAGCCAAGATCCGGCAGGGCAATATGGCTACACCTTC. It yields the protein CASSQDPAGQYGYTF.

The gene calls are TRBV7-2 and TRBJ2-5, with D perhaps TRBD1 (6 bases). Trimming cost V 4 bases and J 5 bases, with 17 bases left between them. The CDR3 has 15 residues. Per germline, CDR1 SGHTA and CDR2 FQGNSA. The CDR3 bases are TGTGCCAGCAGCTCAGTGGGGGCAGGGGCGGAGACCCAGTACTTC. Translated: CASSSVGAGAETQYF.

This clone is a singleton in its sample. The CDR3 DNA sequence: TGTGCCAGCAGTTTAAGACGACAAGGGGGAAATCAGCCCCAGCATTTT. Translation: CASSLRRQGGNQPQHF. The chain employs TRBV6-5 and TRBJ1-5; the D gene is possibly TRBD1 (6 bases). V was clipped by 4 bases and J by 4 bases, with 17 bases between them. Germline lookup yields CDR1 MNHEY and CDR2 SVGAGI. There are 16 residues in the CDR3.

Turning to this clone: A much larger clone sits a single nucleotide away, making a read error possible. This sample also contains other DNA sequences that code for the same CDR3. The V gene is TRBV4-2, the J gene TRBJ1-2; D perhaps matches TRBD1 (6 bases). The V end lost 5 bases, the J end lost 2 bases, and 9 bases lay between the germline ends. CDR3 length: 13 amino acids. CDR1 and CDR2 (germline): LGHNA, YNFKEQ. The CDR3 sequence: CASSLDRNYGYTF. CDR3 bases: TGTGCCAGCAGCTTAGACAGGAACTATGGCTACACCTTC.

The chain is built from TRBV6-1 and TRBJ1-5; the D is unclear. The CDR3 has 14 amino acids. Germline CDR1 MNHNS, CDR2 SASEGT. Trimming took off 4 bases at V and 1 base at J, with 8 bases between the two ends. CDR3 residues: CASSAYTSNQPQHF. The CDR3 coding sequence is TGTGCCAGCAGTGCATACACAAGCAATCAGCCCCAGCATTTT.

CDR3 coding DNA: TGTGCCTGGAGTTTCAACCTGAGGAAGGGTGAGCAGTTCTTC. Amino acids: CAWSFNLRKGEQFF. This sequence joins TRBV30 and TRBJ2-1; D ambiguous. CDR3 length: 14 residues. V was clipped by 2 bases and J by 9 bases, with 17 bases between them. CDR1 is GTSNPN, CDR2 SVGIG, per germline (reference sequence).

This clone was seen once. The chain recombines TRBV5-1 with TRBJ2-6, with 8 bases matching TRBD1. The CDR3 spans 18 residues. The V gene's germline CDR1 is SGHRS and CDR2 YFSETQ. The V segment lost 4 bases and the J segment 2 bases; nucleotides outside the gene matches: 11. In nucleotides, the CDR3 is TGCGCCAGCAGCACCTCACGGACAGGGATTCCTGGGGCCAACGTCCTGACTTTC. It codes for CASSTSRTGIPGANVLTF.